This entry lists 30 T cell receptor beta chains sequenced from one sample in a study of shared clonotypes between healthy human individuals. TCRdb's copy holds only in-frame clones and misses some; the assay was immunoSEQ multiplex PCR. The sample contains about 2 million clones, over 85% of which appear only once. Naive CD8 populations comprised CD45RO-negative cells positively selected for CCR7, excluding terminally differentiated effector memory CD45RA+ cells. Sequencing was done on a sample of naive CD8+ T cells sorted from blood. These receptors were taken from a young man in good health.

This clone was seen just once. The V gene is TRBV19, the J gene TRBJ2-1, with TRBD2 matching 7 bases. Unmatched junction bases numbered 10, after V lost 5 bases and J lost 6 bases. CDR3 length: 15 amino acids. The germline V gene encodes CDR1 LNHDA and CDR2 SQIVND (reference sequence). CDR3 bases: TGTGCCAGTAGTCAAGGAGCGGGAAGGGGCAATGAGCAGTTCTTC. This codes for CASSQGAGRGNEQFF.

V usage is TRBV4-3 and J usage is TRBJ2-7, with 9 bases lining up with TRBD2. Germline V gene lookup returns CDR1 LGHNA and CDR2 YSLEER. This CDR3 has 17 amino acids. Trimming cost V 1 base and J 3 bases; bases outside gene matches: 10. For the CDR3, the DNA is TGCGCCAGCAGCCAAGCTGCATGGCGGGAGGGCCTCTACGAGCAGTACTTC. Translation gives CASSQAAWREGLYEQYF.

This chain connects TRBV27 to TRBJ2-7; weak D call: TRBD1 (6 bases). Germline V gene lookup returns CDR1 MNHEY and CDR2 SMNVEV (reference sequence). The CDR3 runs 13 residues. Trimming removed 3 bases from V and 6 bases from J, with 12 bases in between. As DNA, the CDR3 is TGTGCCAGCAGTTTGGCACAGGGCAGCGAGCAGTACTTC. This translates into CASSLAQGSEQYF.

This sequence joins TRBV7-9 and TRBJ1-1; the D is unclear. The CDR3 sequence is 15 residues long. V was clipped by 4 bases and J by 4 bases, with 16 bases between them. Germline V lookup: CDR1 SEHNR, CDR2 FQNEAQ (reference sequence). DNA for the CDR3: TGTGCCAGCAGCTCCCCGGATCACCTGGGCACTGAAGCTTTCTTT. Amino acids: CASSSPDHLGTEAFF. Based on the CDR3 plus reference TRBV7-9 and TRBJ1-1, the full variable domain is DTGVSQNPRHKITKRGQNVTFRCDPISEHNRLYWYRQTLGQGPEFLTYFQNEAQLEKSRLLSDRFSAERPKGSFSTLEIQRTEQGDSAMYLCASSSPDHLGTEAFFGQGTRLTVV.

J is TRBJ2-3 and V is TRBV7-2; D is perhaps TRBD1 or TRBD2 (5 bases each). This CDR3 comprises 15 residues. Trimming pared 2 bases from V and 4 bases from J, leaving 13 bases between. CDR1 is SGHTA, CDR2 FQGNSA, per germline. CDR3 DNA: TGTGCCAGCAGCTTAAGGGACCAGGTGGCAGATACGCAGTATTTT. Amino acid sequence: CASSLRDQVADTQYF.

This clone was picked up one time. The chain links TRBV7-9 to TRBJ1-4, with unresolved D. Germline lookup yields CDR1 SEHNR and CDR2 FQNEAQ (reference sequence). V was trimmed by 1 base and J by 1 base, leaving 13 bases between them. The CDR3 runs to 17 residues. In DNA form, the CDR3 reads TGTGCCAGCAGCTTAGGGACCGGCGGAATAACTAATGAAAAACTGTTTTTT. It yields the protein CASSLGTGGITNEKLFF.

This clone was seen just once. In nucleotides, the CDR3 is TGTGCCAGCAGTCCCTTGGGGGGCGGCTATGGCTACACCTTC. It encodes CASSPLGGGYGYTF. The genes are TRBV6-6 and TRBJ1-2, with a tentative D call TRBD1 (6 bases). This CDR3 contains 14 residues. With 5 bases removed from V and 4 bases from J, the gap between germline ends came to 14 bases. Germline assignment: CDR1 MNHNY and CDR2 SVGAGI (reference sequence).

The V call is TRBV27, the J call TRBJ1-5; 8 nucleotides agree with TRBD1. This CDR3 comprises 14 residues. J lost 9 bases, V lost 2 bases, and 6 bases had no gene match. Germline V lookup: CDR1 MNHEY, CDR2 SMNVEV (reference sequence). DNA of the CDR3: TGTGCCAGCAGTTTAGGGACAGGTCTCTCGCCCCAGCATTTT. This sequence encodes CASSLGTGLSPQHF.

This chain links TRBV5-6 with TRBJ2-7, with D maybe TRBD2 (7 bases). Per the germline V gene, CDR1 is SGHDT and CDR2 is YYEEEE. The CDR3 runs to 14 residues. V shed 4 bases and J shed 0 bases, with 11 bases lying between them. CDR3 protein: CASSLRGLSYEQYF. For the CDR3, the DNA is TGTGCCAGCAGCCTGCGGGGGCTCTCCTACGAGCAGTACTTC.

The chain couples TRBV7-9 to TRBJ1-1; a possible D gene is TRBD1 (6 bases). Germline values: CDR1 SEHNR, CDR2 FQNEAQ (reference sequence). V was pared by 7 bases and J by 0 bases, with 21 bases between. CDR3 length: 17 residues. The CDR3: CASKPGDKHHLNTEAFF. The CDR3, as DNA: TGTGCCAGCAAGCCGGGGGACAAACACCACTTGAACACTGAAGCTTTCTTT.

This chain links TRBV30 with TRBJ2-2, with D possibly being TRBD1 (5 bases). Per the germline V gene, CDR1 is GTSNPN and CDR2 is SVGIG (reference sequence). Trimming left V 0 bases short and J 5 bases short, with 16 bases between. This CDR3 has 16 amino acids. CDR3 nucleotide sequence: TGTGCCTGGAGTGTACGTCCGACAGTTAAAACCGGGGAGCTGTTTTTT. The encoded protein is CAWSVRPTVKTGELFF. Based on the CDR3 plus reference TRBV30 and TRBJ2-2, the full variable domain is SQTIHQWPATLVQPVGSPLSLECTVEGTSNPNLYWYRQAAGRGLQLLFYSVGIGQISSEVPQNLSASRPQDRQFILSSKKLLLSDSGFYLCAWSVRPTVKTGELFFGEGSRLTVL.

The CDR3 is CASRLSNRTSGIGETQYF. In nucleotides, the CDR3 is TGTGCCAGCAGATTGTCCAATCGGACTAGCGGGATAGGAGAGACCCAGTACTTC. The chain combines TRBV21-1 with TRBJ2-5; TRBD2, the table's D call, lacks a check against the DNA. TRBV21-1 is assigned pseudogene status. The CDR3 contains 18 residues.

V usage is TRBV6-4 and J usage is TRBJ1-5; 9 bases align to TRBD1. This CDR3 comprises 15 residues. Trimming removed 2 bases from V and 5 bases from J; junction bases left unmatched: 4. Germline V CDR1 and CDR2: MRHNA, SNTAGT. The DNA for the CDR3 is TGTGCCAGCAGTGACCCCGGACAGGGGCATCAGCCCCAGCATTTT. It is translated as CASSDPGQGHQPQHF.

This clone was detected once. The genes are TRBV10-3 and TRBJ2-3; the D is unclear. The V gene's germline CDR1 is ENHRY and CDR2 SYGVKD. Trimming removed 4 bases from V and 4 bases from J, with 3 bases in between. This CDR3 is built from 11 residues. Here the CDR3 reads CAISGADTQYF. CDR3 nucleotide sequence: TGTGCCATCAGTGGCGCAGATACGCAGTATTTT.

The chain is built from TRBV7-8 and TRBJ2-1, with a possible D match to TRBD1 (5 bases). This CDR3 region has 14 residues. Trimming removed 0 bases from V and 4 bases from J, with 7 bases in between. CDR1 SGHVS and CDR2 FQNEAQ come from the germline V gene. The DNA for the CDR3 is TGTGCCAGCAGCTTAGCACAGGAGTACAATGAGCAGTTCTTC. Protein: CASSLAQEYNEQFF.

The rearrangement joins TRBV5-1 to TRBJ1-5; D possibly corresponds to TRBD1 (6 bases). This CDR3 has 15 residues. The V gene's germline CDR1 is SGHRS and CDR2 YFSETQ. V was cut by 4 bases and J by 0 bases, with 11 bases left in between. Written as DNA, the CDR3 is TGCGCCAGCAGCGATGGGACACATAGCAATCAGCCCCAGCATTTT. This encodes CASSDGTHSNQPQHF.

At least ten counts were recorded for this clone. The chain uses TRBV30 and TRBJ1-1, with D unresolved. Trimming pared 3 bases from V and 8 bases from J, leaving 10 bases between. The germline CDR1 and CDR2 sequences are GTSNPN and SVGIG (reference sequence). The CDR3 covers 11 residues. The CDR3 DNA is TGTGCCTGGAGCAACGAGTTCGAAGCTTTCTTT. It is translated as CAWSNEFEAFF.

V and J are TRBV19 and TRBJ2-1; 7 positions match TRBD2. Germline V CDR1 and CDR2: LNHDA, SQIVND (reference sequence). The length of the CDR3 is 15 residues. V trimming: 6 bases; J trimming: 1 base; junction bases outside the gene matches: 6. The CDR3: CASSAGTNSYNEQFF. In DNA, the CDR3 is TGTGCCAGTAGCGCCGGGACTAATTCCTACAATGAGCAGTTCTTC.

The genes are TRBV9 and TRBJ1-1, with D possibly being TRBD1 (5 bases). Germline V CDR1 and CDR2: SGDLS, YYNGEE. Trimming removed 1 base from V and 2 bases from J, with 15 bases in between. There are 16 residues in the CDR3. This CDR3 is CASSVSRDEPNTEAFF. The CDR3 DNA reads TGTGCCAGCAGCGTATCCCGGGACGAACCAAACACTGAAGCTTTCTTT.

The chain has TRBV6-7 and TRBJ2-1; 12 nucleotides agree with TRBD2. TRBV6-7 is an ORF, and what it does is uncertain. The CDR3 loop spans 20 amino acids. V lost 2 bases, J lost 5 bases, and 16 bases stayed unmatched. The CDR3 nucleotides are TGTGCCAGCAGTTACCTTAGTGGGCTAGCGGGAGGGCCTGCACACAATGAGCAGTTCTTC. Encoded protein: CASSYLSGLAGGPAHNEQFF.

CDR3: CSVAVGYSYEQYF. The CDR3 coding sequence is TGCAGCGTTGCTGTTGGGTATTCCTACGAGCAGTACTTC. V usage is TRBV29-1 and J usage is TRBJ2-7; no clear D. CDR1 and CDR2 from the germline V gene are SQVTM and ANQGSEA. Trimming stripped 4 bases from V and 1 base from J, with 11 bases between. This CDR3 contains 13 residues.

Notes on this clone: Additional DNA sequences in this sample encode the identical CDR3. V is TRBV7-9 and J is TRBJ2-6; no definite D call. CDR3 length: 12 residues. The germline V and J ends were trimmed by 5 bases and 4 bases, with 3 bases remaining between them. CDR1 and CDR2 (germline): SEHNR, FQNEAQ (reference sequence). CDR3 amino acids: CASSPGANVLTF. The CDR3 region has the DNA TGTGCCAGCAGCCCCGGGGCCAACGTCCTGACTTTC.

This chain uses TRBV19 with TRBJ2-7; tentatively, D is TRBD1 (6 bases). CDR1 and CDR2 (germline): LNHDA, SQIVND (reference sequence). CDR3 length equals 15 residues. V was shortened by 3 bases and J by 1 base, with 13 bases between the two germline ends. The CDR3 sequence: CASSINPGQSYEQYF. The DNA of the CDR3 is TGTGCCAGTAGTATTAATCCAGGACAGTCCTACGAGCAGTACTTC.

The genes are TRBV25-1 and TRBJ2-7, with D unclear. This CDR3 has 14 amino acids. Germline assignment: CDR1 MGHDK and CDR2 SYGVNS. Trimming took off 4 bases at V and 0 bases at J, with 10 bases between the two ends. The chain's CDR3 is CASSVDESSYEQYF. CDR3 bases: TGTGCCAGCAGTGTGGATGAAAGCTCCTACGAGCAGTACTTC.

Only one count was recorded for this clone. Within the sample, other DNA sequences also encode this same CDR3. The chain's CDR3 is CASSLGGSLEQYF. The CDR3 coding sequence is TGCGCCAGCAGCTTAGGGGGCAGTCTCGAGCAGTACTTC. The genes are TRBV5-1 and TRBJ2-7; 7 bases fit TRBD1. The junction had 5 bases not matched to a gene; V was cut back by 2 bases and J by 6 bases. CDR1 is SGHRS and CDR2 is YFSETQ in the germline V gene. The CDR3 is 13 amino acids.

The CDR3 DNA reads TGTGCCAGCAGCGCCGGGACTAGCGGTACGGATGAGCAGTTCTTC. It translates to CASSAGTSGTDEQFF. The chain links TRBV7-6 to TRBJ2-1, with 11 bases matching TRBD2. After removal of 5 bases from V and 8 bases from J, the junction contained 8 bases not matched to a gene. Germline V gives CDR1 SGHVS, CDR2 FNYEAQ. This CDR3 is 15 amino acids long. The entire variable domain, with the rest obtained from reference TRBV7-6 and TRBJ2-1, is as follows: GAGVSQSPRYKVTKRGQDVALRCDPISGHVSLYWYRQALGQGPEFLTYFNYEAQQDKSGLPNDRFSAERPEGSISTLTIQRTEQRDSAMYRCASSAGTSGTDEQFFGPGTRLTVL.

The V call is TRBV11-2, the J call TRBJ2-5, with 7 bases lining up with TRBD1. V lost 5 bases to trimming and J lost 2 bases; unmatched junction nucleotides: 5. The V gene's germline CDR1 is SGHAT and CDR2 FQNNGV. This CDR3 region has 14 residues. For the CDR3, the DNA is TGTGCCAGCAGCCACGGGACAGAACAAGAGACCCAGTACTTC. This sequence encodes CASSHGTEQETQYF.

V usage is TRBV7-9 and J usage is TRBJ1-2; no definite D call. Trimming removed 1 base at V and 1 base at J, with 10 bases between. Germline CDR1 SEHNR, CDR2 FQNEAQ (reference sequence). CDR3 length: 15 amino acids. Written as DNA, the CDR3 is TGTGCCAGCAGCTTAGTCGGCAGTGTTAACTATGGCTACACCTTC. Its protein product is CASSLVGSVNYGYTF.

The chain uses TRBV2 and TRBJ2-7; D uncertain. The V gene's germline CDR1 is SNHLY and CDR2 FYNNEI. The CDR3 is 14 amino acids. V lost 8 bases and J lost 0, with 14 bases in between. The CDR3 loop reads CASDGSASSYEQYF. The CDR3 DNA reads as TGTGCCAGCGATGGATCGGCTAGCTCCTACGAGCAGTACTTC. Full variable domain (rest looked up from reference TRBV2 and TRBJ2-7): EPEVTQTPSHQVTQMGQEVILRCVPISNHLYFYWYRQILGQKVEFLVSFYNNEISEKSEIFDDQFSVERPDGSNFTLKIRSTKLEDSAMYFCASDGSASSYEQYFGPGTRLTVT.

In its sample, this clone was seen once. CDR3 region: CASSPDRGLNTEAFF. Written as DNA, the CDR3 is TGTGCCAGCAGTCCCGACCGGGGGCTAAACACTGAAGCTTTCTTT. J is TRBJ1-1 and V is TRBV7-9; D possibly corresponds to TRBD1 (6 bases). Trimming stripped 6 bases from V and 2 bases from J, with 16 bases between. This CDR3 region has 15 residues. The germline V gene has CDR1 SEHNR and CDR2 FQNEAQ (reference sequence).